This section outlines one TCR beta chain sequence together with its context. The antigen remains undetermined. The CDR3 length is 17 residues. Looked up from germline, CDR1 is SEHNR and CDR2 is FQNEAQ (reference sequence). Losses at the gene ends were 4 bases for V and 0 bases for J; bases not matched to a gene: 7. The data were obtained in a study of cytomegalovirus exposure and HLA in healthy donors. The PCR made use of 60 Vbeta and 13 Jbeta primers. Method: immunoSEQ multiplex PCR; TCRdb's copy keeps in-frame clones and lacks some. This sample has over 150,000 clones, with roughly 80% found just once. General study results and limits: A later analysis reportedly identified an Asian-associated ancestry cluster as carrying fewer N-insertions than the roughly 700-donor mean.

Sequenced input: PBMCs. The clonotype comes from a male donor in good health and CMV-seronegative. V is TRBV7-9 and J is TRBJ1-2; 11 bases are shared with TRBD1. CDR3 sequence reads: CASSSLRDRGSNYGYTF. The DNA of the CDR3 is TGTGCCAGCAGCTCACTCCGGGACAGGGGGTCTAACTATGGCTACACCTTC.